The rows below give T cell receptor beta chains drawn from one sample of a study of OX40 agonist ivuxolimab in advanced cancers. Libraries were prepared by immunoSEQ multiplex PCR; TCRdb keeps only in-frame clonotypes and omits some of them. The sample includes roughly 740 clones, over 65% seen only once; the top ten take about an eighth. Sampling was performed in a trial of the OX40 agonist ivuxolimab. The receptors were gathered from an adult with an advanced solid tumor such as melanoma, head and neck, liver or kidney cancer. Each CDR3 is given with its conserved first and last residue. The D gene is left open where the match is weak. Rows may omit the clone size; those that give it use once, few, many or a size class.

v_gene	d_gene	j_gene	abundance	CDR3aa	CDR3nt
TRBV30	.	TRBJ1-1	once	CAWSTTGQRITEAFF	TGTGCCTGGAGTACAACCGGACAGAGGATCACTGAAGCTTTCTTT
TRBV6-8	.	TRBJ1-4	.	CASSERGQREKLFF	TGTGCCAGCAGCGAAAGGGGTCAGAGGGAAAAACTGTTTTTT
TRBV19	.	TRBJ1-1	once	CASSDRWNTEAFF	TGTGCCAGTAGTGACAGATGGAACACTGAAGCTTTCTTT
TRBV6-8	TRBD1	TRBJ1-2	.	CASSRQGGGDGYTF	TGTGCCAGCAGCCGGCAGGGAGGGGGCGACGGCTACACCTTC
TRBV6-8	.	TRBJ1-1	.	CASSDHRTEAFF	TGTGCCAGCAGTGACCACAGGACTGAAGCTTTCTTT
TRBV28	.	TRBJ2-2	few	CASSLPERNTGELFF	TGTGCCAGCAGTTTGCCGGAGAGGAACACCGGGGAGCTGTTTTTT
TRBV6-4	.	TRBJ2-4	once	CASNPGQGYSKNIQYF	TGTGCCAGCAACCCCGGCCAGGGATATTCCAAAAACATTCAGTACTTC
TRBV28	.	TRBJ2-7	.	CASSYRGRYEQYF	TGTGCCAGCAGTTACCGGGGGCGCTACGAGCAGTACTTC
TRBV19	TRBD1	TRBJ2-7	.	CASSMGTGSYEQYF	TGTGCCAGTAGTATGGGGACAGGATCCTACGAGCAGTACTTC
TRBV19	TRBD1	TRBJ2-5	large	CASSTTGGETQYF	TGTGCCAGTAGTACGACAGGGGGGGAGACCCAGTACTTC
TRBV6-8	.	TRBJ1-1	few	CASTPQGPLSTEAFF	TGTGCCAGCACTCCCCAGGGACCGCTTTCCACTGAAGCTTTCTTT
TRBV6-8	.	TRBJ2-2	large	CASSYKLVGTGELFF	TGTGCCAGCAGTTACAAGTTAGTCGGTACCGGGGAGCTGTTTTTT
TRBV6-8	.	TRBJ2-7	.	CASSDPGTTSYEQYF	TGTGCCAGCAGTGACCCGGGGACGACCTCCTACGAGCAGTACTTC
TRBV11-3	TRBD2	TRBJ2-7	.	CASSFPERGLDEQYF	TGTGCCAGCAGCTTTCCCGAGCGGGGGCTCGACGAGCAGTACTTC
TRBV11-3	.	TRBJ2-7	.	CASSLKDSTYEQYF	TGTGCCAGCAGCTTAAAAGACAGTACCTACGAGCAGTACTTC
TRBV19	.	TRBJ1-1	.	CASSLEGDTEAFF	TGTGCCAGTAGTCTGGAGGGGGACACTGAAGCTTTCTTT
TRBV11-3	.	TRBJ2-2	once	CASSLGGGPNTGELFF	TGTGCCAGCAGCTTAGGCGGCGGACCAAACACCGGGGAGCTGTTTTTT
TRBV11-3	TRBD2	TRBJ2-5	large	CASSYLGLAGEETQYF	TGTGCCAGCAGCTACCTGGGACTAGCGGGGGAAGAGACCCAGTACTTC
TRBV6-8	.	TRBJ1-4	few	CASSSSYLVEKLFF	TGTGCCAGCAGTTCTTCATATCTGGTGGAAAAACTGTTTTTT
TRBV19	TRBD1	TRBJ2-7	.	CASSDRGTVSYEQYF	TGTGCCAGTAGTGACAGGGGGACGGTCTCCTACGAGCAGTACTTC
TRBV19	.	TRBJ2-6	.	CASSLTALSGANVLTF	TGTGCCAGTAGTTTGACAGCTCTCTCTGGGGCCAACGTCCTGACTTTC
TRBV11-3	.	TRBJ1-1	few	CASSLGRGAEQAFF	TGTGCCAGCAGCTTGGGGAGGGGGGCCGAGCAAGCTTTCTTT
TRBV15	.	TRBJ1-6	.	CATSREITANSPLHF	TGTGCCACCAGCAGAGAGATAACGGCCAATTCACCCCTCCACTTT
TRBV12-5	.	TRBJ1-1	.	CASTKGLSGTEAFF	TGTGCCAGCACTAAGGGCCTCAGCGGAACTGAAGCTTTCTTT
TRBV6-8	.	TRBJ2-7	.	CASSYEQSSYEQYF	TGTGCCAGCAGTTACGAACAGAGCTCCTACGAGCAGTACTTC
TRBV16	.	TRBJ1-2	.	CASSQSLQGGGDGYTF	TGTGCCAGCAGCCAATCGCTACAGGGCGGCGGAGATGGCTACACCTTC
TRBV6-8	.	TRBJ1-1	.	CASSPGLFGAEAFF	TGTGCCAGCAGTCCCGGGTTATTTGGCGCTGAAGCTTTCTTT
TRBV6-8	.	TRBJ2-7	.	CASSDRGYEQYF	TGTGCCAGCAGTGACCGGGGATACGAGCAGTACTTC
TRBV6-8	.	TRBJ1-4	.	CASSSSGAANEKLFF	TGTGCCAGCAGTTCCTCAGGGGCGGCTAATGAAAAACTGTTTTTT